This is a list of T cell receptor beta chains from one sample in a study of T-cell memory formation after mild COVID-19. One entry per CDR3 protein results from TCRdb running MiXCR on the 5' RACE reads. The sample lists hundreds of thousands of distinct CDR3 sequences, 28% seen once, with roughly 14% in the top ten. Material for sequencing was PBMCs or a T cell subset sorted from them (not recorded which). Every receptor here comes from an adult woman who had mild COVID-19 (a few samples of this study predate the infection). Cell type and time point are not known. Both conserved end residues are part of each CDR3. The D gene is left open where the match is weak. Some rows mark clone size as missing; the rest say once, few, many or name a class of expanded clone.

d_gene	v_gene	abundance	j_gene	CDR3nt	CDR3aa
-	TRBV20-1	-	TRBJ2-5	TGCAGTGCTAGAGAACCAGCGCCCCGAGAGACCCAGTACTTC	CSAREPAPRETQYF
-	TRBV6-5	few	TRBJ2-1	TGTGCCAGCAGCCCTGGACAGAGTCGGAGATACAATGAGCAGTTCTTC	CASSPGQSRRYNEQFF
-	TRBV27	few	TRBJ1-3	TGTGCCAGCAGTTTAAGGGGTCCCATCTCTGGAAACACCATATATTTT	CASSLRGPISGNTIYF
-	TRBV5-5	-	TRBJ2-1	TGTGCCAGCAGCGGGGGGCCGGGGGGAACCTACAATGAGCAGTTCTTC	CASSGGPGGTYNEQFF
-	TRBV18	-	TRBJ1-1	TGTGCCAGCTCACCGGGCTACTTGAACACTGAAGCTTTCTTT	CASSPGYLNTEAFF
-	TRBV12-3/TRBV12-4	few	TRBJ1-1	TGTGCCAGCAGTACTGTCCGGGGGGGCACTGAAGCTTTCTTT	CASSTVRGGTEAFF
-	TRBV5-1	-	TRBJ1-4	TGCGCCAGCACCGAGGGCCTCCATGGAGAAAAACTGTTTTTT	CASTEGLHGEKLFF
-	TRBV20-1	many	TRBJ2-1	TGCAGTGGACCGGGACCGATCAATGAGCAGTTCTTC	CSGPGPINEQFF
-	TRBV4-1	-	TRBJ2-7	TGCGCCAGCAGCCAAGGTTCACCCCGAGGAGCGTCCTACGAGCAGTACTTC	CASSQGSPRGASYEQYF
TRBD1	TRBV9	-	TRBJ2-7	TGTGCCAGCAGCATCAGCTTCGGGCAGGGGGCGGGAAGTGAGCAGTACTTC	CASSISFGQGAGSEQYF
-	TRBV7-2	few	TRBJ2-5	TGTGCCAGCAGCCCCCCCAGGTTCCAGACCCAAAAAGAGACCCAGTACTTC	CASSPPRFQTQKETQYF
-	TRBV25-1	-	TRBJ2-7	TGTGCCAGCAGTGAATTCTACGAGCAGTACTTC	CASSEFYEQYF
-	TRBV5-1	few	TRBJ2-7	TGCGCCAGCGCCAGGGCCCGGTCCTACGAGCAGTACTTC	CASARARSYEQYF
TRBD1	TRBV20-1	-	TRBJ2-4	TGCAGTGCGGGTACAGGGGGCGAGGACATTCAGTACTTC	CSAGTGGEDIQYF
-	TRBV19	-	TRBJ2-2	TGTGCCAGTAGTAGACCGGGACTGGGCACCGGGGAGCTGTTTTTT	CASSRPGLGTGELFF
-	TRBV9	few	TRBJ1-4	TGTGCCAGCAGCGTAGGTATGGGGGGACCAACTAATGAAAAACTGTTTTTT	CASSVGMGGPTNEKLFF
-	TRBV7-2	few	TRBJ2-1	TGTGCCAGCAGCGAATTGGGGAGCTCCTACAATGAGCAGTTCTTC	CASSELGSSYNEQFF
-	TRBV5-1	-	TRBJ1-1	TGCGCCAGCAGCTTGGATTCGCCGGGAGTGAACACTGAAGCTTTCTTT	CASSLDSPGVNTEAFF
TRBD2	TRBV9	-	TRBJ2-5	TGTGCCAGCAGCACTAGCGGGAGGGATGAGACCCAGTACTTC	CASSTSGRDETQYF
TRBD1	TRBV29-1	-	TRBJ2-1	TGCAGCGTTGGCCTCGGGACAGGGGGTTGGAATGAGCAGTTCTTC	CSVGLGTGGWNEQFF
TRBD1	TRBV12-3/TRBV12-4	-	TRBJ1-2	TGTGCCAGCAGTCTCCAGGGGGACGGTGGCTACACCTTC	CASSLQGDGGYTF
-	TRBV6-1	few	TRBJ2-5	TGTGCCAGCACAGGAAGGGAGACCCAGTACTTC	CASTGRETQYF
-	TRBV6-2/TRBV6-3	-	TRBJ2-1	TGTGCCAGCAGTTACAGGGTAGCTCGGAATGAGCAGTTCTTC	CASSYRVARNEQFF
-	TRBV5-8	-	TRBJ1-5	TGTGCCAGCAGCTGGAATCAGCCCCAGCATTTT	CASSWNQPQHF
-	TRBV4-1	-	TRBJ1-2	TGCGCCAGCAGCCAAGAATTTGGCTCAGGGTATGGCTACACCTTC	CASSQEFGSGYGYTF
TRBD2	TRBV20-1	-	TRBJ2-1	TGCAGTGTCATACCAGGACTAGCGGTGAACTACAATGAGCAGTTCTTC	CSVIPGLAVNYNEQFF
-	TRBV7-9	few	TRBJ2-3	TGTGCCAGCAGCTCGACGTTCTTAGCCACAGATACGCAGTATTTT	CASSSTFLATDTQYF
-	TRBV2	-	TRBJ2-2	TGTGCCAGCAAGGACACCACCGGGGAGCTGTTTTTT	CASKDTTGELFF
TRBD1	TRBV7-2	-	TRBJ1-1	TGTGCCAGCAGCTTAGTAGGGGGCCGGGAGACTGAAGCTTTCTTT	CASSLVGGRETEAFF
-	TRBV5-1	-	TRBJ2-3	TGCGCCAGCTTGGAGGCAGACCCCACAGATACGCAGTATTTT	CASLEADPTDTQYF
-	TRBV5-6	-	TRBJ1-1	TGTGCCAGCAGCTTGGAGAAGCAGGGATACGGCACTGAAGCTTTCTTT	CASSLEKQGYGTEAFF
TRBD2	TRBV7-9	-	TRBJ2-1	TGTGCCAGCAGCTTAAAAAAGCGGGAGAGGGATGAGCAGTTCTTC	CASSLKKRERDEQFF
TRBD1	TRBV27	few	TRBJ2-7	TGTGCCAGCAGTTACAGAGGACAGGGTTGGTACGAGCAGTACTTC	CASSYRGQGWYEQYF
-	TRBV12-3/TRBV12-4	-	TRBJ1-1	TGTGCCAGCAGCGCCCCTGACGGGTTGGGCACTGAAGCTTTCTTT	CASSAPDGLGTEAFF
TRBD1	TRBV6-5	-	TRBJ2-3	TGTGCCAGCAGTTTCGACAGGGGTTCGGGCACAGATACGCAGTATTTT	CASSFDRGSGTDTQYF
TRBD2	TRBV4-3	-	TRBJ2-1	TGCGCCAGCAGCCAAGATGCGAGGCGGGAGGCCCTCCATGAGCAGTTCTTC	CASSQDARREALHEQFF
-	TRBV10-3	-	TRBJ2-7	TGTGCCATCAGTGAGCCCAGGGTCCCCTACGAGCAGTACTTC	CAISEPRVPYEQYF
TRBD2	TRBV27	-	TRBJ2-7	TGTGCCAGCAGTTTATCGATAGGACTAGCGGGGTACGAGCAGTACTTC	CASSLSIGLAGYEQYF
TRBD2	TRBV7-2	-	TRBJ2-7	TGTGCCAGCAGCTTCTTGCTAGCGGGAGATAAAGAGCAGTACTTC	CASSFLLAGDKEQYF
TRBD1	TRBV11-3	-	TRBJ2-7	TGTGCCAGCAGCCGTTATCCGGGACAGAGCTACGAGCAGTACTTC	CASSRYPGQSYEQYF
TRBD1	TRBV7-9	-	TRBJ1-2	TGTGCCAGCAGCTATTCACGGACAGGGGACTATGGCTACACCTTC	CASSYSRTGDYGYTF
-	TRBV16	few	TRBJ2-7	TGTGCCAGCAGCCTCCAATCCTTAGCATACGAGCAGTACTTC	CASSLQSLAYEQYF
-	TRBV18	few	TRBJ1-6	TGTGCCAGCTCATTACAAAGGGACCCCTATAATTCACCCCTCCACTTT	CASSLQRDPYNSPLHF
-	TRBV10-3	few	TRBJ2-7	TGTGCCATCAGTGCGGGGTGGCACGAGCAGTACTTC	CAISAGWHEQYF
-	TRBV7-8	-	TRBJ2-5	TGTGCCAGCAGCGCCTCAGGGTTGCGAGAGACCCAGTACTTC	CASSASGLRETQYF
-	TRBV12-3/TRBV12-4	-	TRBJ2-7	TGTGCCAGCAGCTCGGGTTGGAACGAGCAGTACTTC	CASSSGWNEQYF
-	TRBV7-9	few	TRBJ1-4	TGTGCCAGCAGCCCCCCCCTGATCGGCTTACGATCAACTAATGAAAAACTGTTTTTT	CASSPPLIGLRSTNEKLFF
-	TRBV19	-	TRBJ2-2	TGTGCCAGTACCGCCGGAGTCCTGAGCCTGAACACCGGGGAGCTGTTTTTT	CASTAGVLSLNTGELFF
-	TRBV12-3/TRBV12-4	-	TRBJ1-3	TGTGCCAGCAGTGCAACAGGGTCGGGAAACACCATATATTTT	CASSATGSGNTIYF
TRBD1	TRBV6-2/TRBV6-3	many	TRBJ1-1	TGTGCCAGCAGGGACAGGGTCACTGAAGCTTTCTTT	CASRDRVTEAFF